Shown below are 10 T cell receptor beta chains from a single sample sequenced in a study of shared clonotypes between healthy human individuals. Assay used: immunoSEQ multiplex PCR; TCRdb lists only in-frame clones, some missing. Here the sample spans some 2,100,000 clones, roughly 95% being singletons. Specimen: naive CD4+ T cells sorted from blood. Subset indicated: CD45RA+ positively selected. The receptors shown here come from a man younger than 35 in good health.

The DNA for the CDR3 is TGCGCCAGCAGTTCGGGGGGGAATACGCAGTATTTT. Translation gives CASSSGGNTQYF. This chain uses TRBV5-1 with TRBJ2-3; the match to TRBD2 covers 8 bases. The CDR3 totals 12 residues. Trimming at V came to 5 bases and at J to 7 bases, leaving 3 bases not matched to a gene. CDR1 and CDR2 from the germline V gene are SGHRS and YFSETQ.

The genes are TRBV2 and TRBJ2-7; the match to TRBD1 covers 7 bases. The CDR3 runs 15 residues. The J segment lost 3 bases and the V segment lost 4 bases, leaving 9 bases of the junction unmatched. Per germline, CDR1 SNHLY and CDR2 FYNNEI. CDR3 protein: CASSVAQGIGYEQYF. For the CDR3, the DNA is TGTGCCAGCAGTGTTGCACAGGGGATAGGCTACGAGCAGTACTTC.

The chain is built from TRBV6-1 and TRBJ2-4; D is uncertain. CDR3 size: 15 residues. CDR1 and CDR2 (germline): MNHNS, SASEGT. The germline V and J ends were trimmed by 4 bases and 4 bases, with 14 bases remaining between them. The CDR3 bases are TGTGCCAGCAGTGCAGGTGGCTTGGGGAAAAACATTCAGTACTTC. Translation gives CASSAGGLGKNIQYF.

The chain uses TRBV4-3 and TRBJ2-5; D unresolved. Trimming stripped 0 bases from V and 5 bases from J, with 13 bases between. The length of the CDR3 is 15 residues. The germline V gene encodes CDR1 LGHNA and CDR2 YSLEER. The CDR3 loop is CASSQDYPRRETQYF. The CDR3 DNA sequence: TGCGCCAGCAGCCAAGATTACCCGCGCCGGGAGACCCAGTACTTC.

This chain connects TRBV7-2 to TRBJ2-1; 7 bases map to TRBD2. Trimming took 5 bases from V and 9 from J; bases not matched to a gene: 7. The CDR3 extends over 13 amino acids. The germline gives CDR1 SGHTA, CDR2 FQGNSA. The CDR3 DNA reads TGTGCCAGCAGCCTCCGGACTAGAAGTGAGCAGTTCTTC. This encodes CASSLRTRSEQFF.

This chain uses TRBV27 with TRBJ2-7; 7 nucleotides align to TRBD1. V lost 5 bases to trimming and J lost 2 bases; unmatched junction nucleotides: 9. CDR3 length: 15 residues. Germline V CDR1 and CDR2: MNHEY, SMNVEV (reference sequence). The CDR3 nucleotides read TGTGCCAGCAGTACTTACAGGGGCCAGACCTACGAGCAGTACTTC. Protein sequence: CASSTYRGQTYEQYF.

The chain recombines TRBV2 with TRBJ2-5, with D possibly being TRBD2 (6 bases). Trimming pared 7 bases from V and 5 bases from J, leaving 17 bases between. The CDR3 runs 14 residues. Germline V lookup: CDR1 SNHLY, CDR2 FYNNEI. CDR3 nucleotides: TGTGCCAGCATCCCGGGGGTTAGTCTGGAGACCCAGTACTTC. Amino acid sequence: CASIPGVSLETQYF.

The J gene is TRBJ1-2, the V gene TRBV5-1; 9 bases line up with TRBD1. The germline V gene has CDR1 SGHRS and CDR2 YFSETQ. The J segment lost 4 bases and the V segment lost 3 bases, leaving 7 bases of the junction unmatched. This CDR3 has 15 amino acids. The CDR3 here is CASSSPGTGIYGYTF. The CDR3 DNA reads as TGCGCCAGCAGCTCCCCCGGGACAGGGATCTATGGCTACACCTTC.

V usage is TRBV6-5 and J usage is TRBJ1-1; D may be TRBD1 (5 bases). The V end lost 8 bases, the J end lost 3 bases, and 13 bases lay between the germline ends. Germline-derived CDR1 and CDR2 are MNHEY and SVGAGI. CDR3 length: 13 amino acids. For the CDR3, the DNA is TGTGCCAGCGGGGCACCCCGGGACACTGAAGCTTTCTTT. Translating gives CASGAPRDTEAFF.

The gene calls are TRBV6-1 and TRBJ2-2; D uncertain. CDR3 size: 13 residues. Per germline, CDR1 MNHNS and CDR2 SASEGT. V shed 6 bases and J shed 2 bases, with 7 bases lying between them. CDR3 sequence (DNA): TGTGCCAGCAGGAGTGAAAACACCGGGGAGCTGTTTTTT. The encoded protein is CASRSENTGELFF.